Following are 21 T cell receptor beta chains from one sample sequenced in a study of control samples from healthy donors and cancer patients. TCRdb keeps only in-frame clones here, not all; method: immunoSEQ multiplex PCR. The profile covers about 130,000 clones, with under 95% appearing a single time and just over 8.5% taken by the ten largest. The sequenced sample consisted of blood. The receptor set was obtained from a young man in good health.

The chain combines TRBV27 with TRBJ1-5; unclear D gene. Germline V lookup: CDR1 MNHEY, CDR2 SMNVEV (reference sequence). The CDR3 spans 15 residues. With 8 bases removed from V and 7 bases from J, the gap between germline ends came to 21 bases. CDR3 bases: TGTGCCAGCGGAACCCCGGCCCTTACTTCGCAGCCCCAGCATTTT. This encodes CASGTPALTSQPQHF.

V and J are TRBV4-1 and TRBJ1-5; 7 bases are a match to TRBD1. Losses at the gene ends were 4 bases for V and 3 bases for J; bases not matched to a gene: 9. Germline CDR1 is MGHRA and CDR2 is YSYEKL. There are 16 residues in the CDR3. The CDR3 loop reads CASSPWEGQHNQPQHF. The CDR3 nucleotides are TGCGCCAGCAGCCCCTGGGAGGGACAGCACAATCAGCCCCAGCATTTT.

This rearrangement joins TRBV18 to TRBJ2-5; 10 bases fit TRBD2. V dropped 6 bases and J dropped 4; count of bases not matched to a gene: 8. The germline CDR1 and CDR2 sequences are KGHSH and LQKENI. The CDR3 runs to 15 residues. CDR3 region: CASSAGTSVAETQYF. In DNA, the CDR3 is TGTGCCAGCTCTGCCGGGACTAGCGTGGCAGAGACCCAGTACTTC.

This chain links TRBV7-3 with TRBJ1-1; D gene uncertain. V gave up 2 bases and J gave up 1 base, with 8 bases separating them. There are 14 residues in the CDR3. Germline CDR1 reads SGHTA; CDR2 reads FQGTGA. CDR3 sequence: CASSLSPGNTEAFF. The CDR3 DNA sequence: TGTGCCAGCAGCTTATCGCCAGGGAACACTGAAGCTTTCTTT.

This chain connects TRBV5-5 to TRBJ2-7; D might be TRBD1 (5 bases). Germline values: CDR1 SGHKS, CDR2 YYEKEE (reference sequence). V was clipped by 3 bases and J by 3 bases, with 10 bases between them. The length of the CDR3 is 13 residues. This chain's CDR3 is CASSSDTHYEQYF. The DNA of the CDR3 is TGTGCCAGCAGCTCGGACACCCACTACGAGCAGTACTTC.

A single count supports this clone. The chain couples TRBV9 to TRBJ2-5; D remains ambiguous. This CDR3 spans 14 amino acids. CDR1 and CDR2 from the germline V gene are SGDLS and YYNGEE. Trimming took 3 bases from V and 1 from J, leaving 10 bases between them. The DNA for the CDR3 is TGTGCCAGCAGCGCATCGGCCCTCCAAGAGACCCAGTACTTC. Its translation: CASSASALQETQYF.

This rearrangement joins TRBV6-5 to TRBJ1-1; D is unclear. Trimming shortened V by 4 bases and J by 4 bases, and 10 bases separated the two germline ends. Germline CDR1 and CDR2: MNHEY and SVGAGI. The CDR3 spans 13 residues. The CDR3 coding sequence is TGTGCCAGCAGTTTGATGGGTCCCACTGAAGCTTTCTTT. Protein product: CASSLMGPTEAFF.

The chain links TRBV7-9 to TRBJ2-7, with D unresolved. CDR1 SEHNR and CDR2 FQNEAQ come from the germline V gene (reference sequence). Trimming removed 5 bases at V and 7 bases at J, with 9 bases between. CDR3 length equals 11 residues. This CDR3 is CASSPLREQYF. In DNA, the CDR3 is TGTGCCAGCAGCCCCCTGAGGGAGCAGTACTTC.

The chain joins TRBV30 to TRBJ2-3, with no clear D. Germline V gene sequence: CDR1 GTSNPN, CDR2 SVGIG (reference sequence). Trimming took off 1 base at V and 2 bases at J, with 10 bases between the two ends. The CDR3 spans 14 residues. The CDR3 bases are TGTGCCTGGAGTGCAGGCAGCGTCACAGATACGCAGTATTTT. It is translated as CAWSAGSVTDTQYF.

The CDR3 coding sequence is TGTGCCAGCAGCTTAGGGGCAGGGGGCAAAGCTTTCTTT. Protein: CASSLGAGGKAFF. The chain is built from TRBV11-2 and TRBJ1-1, with 8 bases aligning to TRBD1. The germline V gene encodes CDR1 SGHAT and CDR2 FQNNGV. The CDR3 is 13 amino acids. The V segment lost 1 base and the J segment 9 bases; nucleotides outside the gene matches: 4.

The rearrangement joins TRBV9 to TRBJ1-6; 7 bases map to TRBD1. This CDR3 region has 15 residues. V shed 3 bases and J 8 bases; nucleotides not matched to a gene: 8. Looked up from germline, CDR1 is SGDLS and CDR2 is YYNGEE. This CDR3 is CASSAGQAEDSPLHF. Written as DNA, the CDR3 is TGTGCCAGCAGCGCCGGACAGGCCGAAGATTCACCCCTCCACTTT.

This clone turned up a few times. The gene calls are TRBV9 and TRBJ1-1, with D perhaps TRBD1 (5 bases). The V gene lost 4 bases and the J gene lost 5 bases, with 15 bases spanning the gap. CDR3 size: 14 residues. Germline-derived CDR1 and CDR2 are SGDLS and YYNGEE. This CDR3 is CASSPREGRTEAFF. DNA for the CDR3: TGTGCCAGCAGCCCCAGGGAGGGAAGGACTGAAGCTTTCTTT.

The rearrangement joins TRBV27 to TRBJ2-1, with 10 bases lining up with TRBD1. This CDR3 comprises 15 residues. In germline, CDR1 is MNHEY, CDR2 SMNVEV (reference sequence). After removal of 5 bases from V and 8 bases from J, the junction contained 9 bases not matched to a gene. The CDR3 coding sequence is TGTGCCAGCAGTCCCACCCCCGGGACAGGGGATGAGCAGTTCTTC. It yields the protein CASSPTPGTGDEQFF.

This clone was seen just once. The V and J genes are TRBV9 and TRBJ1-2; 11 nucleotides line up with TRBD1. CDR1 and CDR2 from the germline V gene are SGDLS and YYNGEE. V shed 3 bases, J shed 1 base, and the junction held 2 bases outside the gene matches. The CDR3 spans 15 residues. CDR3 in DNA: TGTGCCAGCAGCGCGGGGACAGGGGGTAACTATGGCTACACCTTC. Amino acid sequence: CASSAGTGGNYGYTF.

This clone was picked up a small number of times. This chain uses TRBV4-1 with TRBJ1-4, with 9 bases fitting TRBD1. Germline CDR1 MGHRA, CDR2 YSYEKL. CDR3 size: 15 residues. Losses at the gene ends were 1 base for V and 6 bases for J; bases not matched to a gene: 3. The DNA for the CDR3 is TGCGCCAGCAGCCAAGCGGGACAGGGCCATGAAAAACTGTTTTTT. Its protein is CASSQAGQGHEKLFF.

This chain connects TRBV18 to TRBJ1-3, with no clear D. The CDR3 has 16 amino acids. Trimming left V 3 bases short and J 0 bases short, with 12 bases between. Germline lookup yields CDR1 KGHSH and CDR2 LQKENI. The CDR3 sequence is CASSPADMSSGNTIYF. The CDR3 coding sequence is TGTGCCAGCTCACCTGCCGACATGAGCTCTGGAAACACCATATATTTT.

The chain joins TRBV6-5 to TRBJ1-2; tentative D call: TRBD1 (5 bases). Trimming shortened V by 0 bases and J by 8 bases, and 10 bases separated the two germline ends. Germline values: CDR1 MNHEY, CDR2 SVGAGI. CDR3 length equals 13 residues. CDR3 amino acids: CASSYSTAPGYTF. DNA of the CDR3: TGTGCCAGCAGTTACTCGACAGCTCCGGGCTACACCTTC.

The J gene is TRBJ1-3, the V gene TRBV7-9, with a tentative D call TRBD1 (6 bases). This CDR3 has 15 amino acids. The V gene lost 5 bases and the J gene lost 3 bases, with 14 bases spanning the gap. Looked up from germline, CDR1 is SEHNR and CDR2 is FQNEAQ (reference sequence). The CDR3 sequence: CASSLLSGVGNTIYF. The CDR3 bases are TGTGCCAGCAGCCTACTATCAGGGGTTGGAAACACCATATATTTT.

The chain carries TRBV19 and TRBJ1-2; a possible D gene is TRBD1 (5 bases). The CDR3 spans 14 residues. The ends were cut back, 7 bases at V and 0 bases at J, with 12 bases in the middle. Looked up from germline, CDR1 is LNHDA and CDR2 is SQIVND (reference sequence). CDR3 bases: TGTGCCAGTACCACAGGATTAGCTAACTATGGCTACACCTTC. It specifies CASTTGLANYGYTF. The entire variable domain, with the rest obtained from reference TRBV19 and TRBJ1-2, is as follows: DGGITQSPKYLFRKEGQNVTLSCEQNLNHDAMYWYRQDPGQGLRLIYYSQIVNDFQKGDIAEGYSVSREKKESFPLTVTSAQKNPTAFYLCASTTGLANYGYTFGSGTRLTVV.

The CDR3 region is CASSIYDGQAASGNTIYF. The CDR3 DNA is TGTGCCAGCTCGATTTATGATGGACAGGCCGCCTCTGGAAACACCATATATTTT. The chain is built from TRBV9 and TRBJ1-3, with 7 bases that match TRBD1. The V and J ends lost 7 bases and 0 bases, in that order; junction bases with no gene match: 16. There are 18 residues in the CDR3. Germline V CDR1 and CDR2: SGDLS, YYNGEE.

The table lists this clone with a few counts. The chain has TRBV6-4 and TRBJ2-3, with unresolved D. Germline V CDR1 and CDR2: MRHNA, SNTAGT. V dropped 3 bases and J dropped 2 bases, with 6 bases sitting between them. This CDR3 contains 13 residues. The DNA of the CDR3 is TGTGCCAGCAGTGATTCGACCACAGATACGCAGTATTTT. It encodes CASSDSTTDTQYF.